These T cell receptor beta chains were read from a single sample in a study of blood T cell repertoires in COVID-19. Sequencing used immunoSEQ multiplex PCR; TCRdb keeps in-frame clones, though not all of them. The sample holds more than 110,000 clones, 85% to 90% seen once. The specimen sequenced was peripheral blood. These receptors came from a man aged 60 to 69 with active or convalescent COVID-19. CDR3s include the opening cysteine and the closing phenylalanine or tryptophan. Each record gives: clone size, J gene, CDR3 length, V gene, D gene, CDR3 protein, CDR3 DNA. A D gene is named only where the DNA matches it firmly. For some rows the clone size is stated as once, few or many, or as a class when expanded; others skip it.

clone_size: NA; j_call: TRBJ1-4; cdr3_length: 14; v_call: TRBV24-1; d_call: NA; cdr3_aa: CATSDSGPNEKLFF; cdr3_nt: TGTGCCACCAGTGATTCAGGGCCTAATGAAAAACTGTTTTTT
clone_size: NA; j_call: TRBJ2-3; cdr3_length: 13; v_call: TRBV30; d_call: NA; cdr3_aa: CAWSPQGPVRRYF; cdr3_nt: TGTGCCTGGAGTCCCCAGGGCCCGGTTCGTCGGTATTTT
clone_size: NA; j_call: TRBJ1-4; cdr3_length: 14; v_call: TRBV27; d_call: TRBD1; cdr3_aa: CASNKQGAGEKLFF; cdr3_nt: TGTGCCAGCAATAAACAGGGGGCTGGAGAAAAACTGTTTTTT
clone_size: NA; j_call: TRBJ2-4; cdr3_length: 15; v_call: TRBV7-2; d_call: NA; cdr3_aa: CASSLDTSRTSIQYF; cdr3_nt: TGTGCCAGCAGCTTGGACACCTCCAGGACGTCCATTCAGTACTTC
clone_size: NA; j_call: TRBJ2-3; cdr3_length: 17; v_call: TRBV18; d_call: TRBD1; cdr3_aa: CASSPLYTGGDTYTQYF; cdr3_nt: TGTGCCAGCTCACCACTTTATACAGGGGGAGATACTTATACGCAGTATTTT
clone_size: few; j_call: TRBJ2-7; cdr3_length: 15; v_call: TRBV27; d_call: TRBD1; cdr3_aa: CASRIFRDRSYEQYF; cdr3_nt: TGTGCCAGCAGAATTTTTCGGGACAGATCTTACGAGCAGTACTTC
clone_size: once; j_call: TRBJ2-5; cdr3_length: 15; v_call: TRBV7-6; d_call: NA; cdr3_aa: CASSLVLAAQETQYF; cdr3_nt: TGTGCCAGCAGCTTAGTACTAGCAGCCCAAGAGACCCAGTACTTC
clone_size: NA; j_call: TRBJ2-7; cdr3_length: 15; v_call: TRBV7-2; d_call: NA; cdr3_aa: CASSLAVLAPNEQYF; cdr3_nt: TGTGCCAGCAGCTTAGCGGTACTAGCCCCCAACGAGCAGTACTTC
clone_size: NA; j_call: TRBJ2-2; cdr3_length: 15; v_call: TRBV5-1; d_call: NA; cdr3_aa: CASSLAPSGAGELFF; cdr3_nt: TGCGCCAGCAGCTTGGCCCCGTCGGGGGCCGGGGAGCTGTTTTTT
clone_size: NA; j_call: TRBJ1-5; cdr3_length: 14; v_call: TRBV6-6; d_call: NA; cdr3_aa: CASMGEGSNQPQHF; cdr3_nt: TGTGCCAGCATGGGGGAGGGGAGCAATCAGCCCCAGCATTTT
clone_size: NA; j_call: TRBJ2-7; cdr3_length: 15; v_call: TRBV5-4; d_call: TRBD2; cdr3_aa: CASSLGLAGGQEQYF; cdr3_nt: TGTGCCAGCAGCTTGGGACTAGCGGGAGGGCAGGAGCAGTACTTC
clone_size: NA; j_call: TRBJ2-2; cdr3_length: 16; v_call: TRBV10-1; d_call: TRBD1; cdr3_aa: CANHRGLTENTGELFF; cdr3_nt: TGCGCCAATCACAGGGGCCTAACAGAGAACACCGGGGAGCTGTTTTTT
clone_size: NA; j_call: TRBJ2-5; cdr3_length: 14; v_call: TRBV19; d_call: TRBD1; cdr3_aa: CASSIGQGAETQYF; cdr3_nt: TGTGCCAGTAGTATCGGGCAGGGGGCGGAGACCCAGTACTTC
clone_size: NA; j_call: TRBJ1-6; cdr3_length: 14; v_call: TRBV5-1; d_call: NA; cdr3_aa: CASSLSGENSPLHF; cdr3_nt: TGCGCCAGCAGCTTGTCCGGGGAAAATTCACCCCTCCACTTT
clone_size: NA; j_call: TRBJ2-2; cdr3_length: 15; v_call: TRBV5-1; d_call: NA; cdr3_aa: CASSAIQGFTGELFF; cdr3_nt: TGCGCCAGCAGCGCGATACAGGGTTTTACCGGGGAGCTGTTTTTT
clone_size: NA; j_call: TRBJ2-1; cdr3_length: 12; v_call: TRBV12-3/TRBV12-4; d_call: TRBD1; cdr3_aa: CASSHRGDEQFF; cdr3_nt: TGTGCCAGCAGTCACAGGGGCGATGAGCAGTTCTTC
clone_size: NA; j_call: TRBJ1-3; cdr3_length: 13; v_call: TRBV6-5; d_call: NA; cdr3_aa: CASSYRSGNTIYF; cdr3_nt: TGTGCCAGCAGTTATCGTTCTGGAAACACCATATATTTT
clone_size: NA; j_call: TRBJ1-2; cdr3_length: 16; v_call: TRBV30; d_call: TRBD1; cdr3_aa: CAWSKRQGAVGYGYTF; cdr3_nt: TGTGCCTGGAGTAAACGACAGGGGGCCGTTGGCTATGGCTACACCTTC
clone_size: NA; j_call: TRBJ1-5; cdr3_length: 13; v_call: TRBV7-3; d_call: NA; cdr3_aa: CASSPYSGQPQHF; cdr3_nt: TGTGCCAGCAGCCCCTACAGCGGACAGCCCCAGCATTTT
clone_size: NA; j_call: TRBJ1-5; cdr3_length: 15; v_call: TRBV5-6; d_call: TRBD1; cdr3_aa: CASSYGQGSAQPQHF; cdr3_nt: TGTGCCAGCAGTTACGGACAGGGAAGCGCTCAGCCCCAGCATTTT
clone_size: NA; j_call: TRBJ1-1; cdr3_length: 13; v_call: TRBV12-3/TRBV12-4; d_call: TRBD1; cdr3_aa: CASSLTGATEAFF; cdr3_nt: TGTGCCAGCAGTTTAACAGGGGCAACTGAAGCTTTCTTT
clone_size: NA; j_call: TRBJ1-1; cdr3_length: 15; v_call: TRBV6-6; d_call: TRBD1; cdr3_aa: CASNLQGAGNTEAFF; cdr3_nt: TGTGCCAGCAACCTCCAGGGGGCAGGGAACACTGAAGCTTTCTTT
clone_size: once; j_call: TRBJ1-5; cdr3_length: 14; v_call: TRBV10-3; d_call: TRBD1; cdr3_aa: CAISGTGDNQPQHF; cdr3_nt: TGTGCCATCTCCGGGACAGGGGACAATCAGCCCCAGCATTTT
clone_size: NA; j_call: TRBJ2-3; cdr3_length: 14; v_call: TRBV13; d_call: NA; cdr3_aa: CASSLVALTDTQYF; cdr3_nt: TGTGCCAGCAGCCTAGTGGCCCTTACAGATACGCAGTATTTT